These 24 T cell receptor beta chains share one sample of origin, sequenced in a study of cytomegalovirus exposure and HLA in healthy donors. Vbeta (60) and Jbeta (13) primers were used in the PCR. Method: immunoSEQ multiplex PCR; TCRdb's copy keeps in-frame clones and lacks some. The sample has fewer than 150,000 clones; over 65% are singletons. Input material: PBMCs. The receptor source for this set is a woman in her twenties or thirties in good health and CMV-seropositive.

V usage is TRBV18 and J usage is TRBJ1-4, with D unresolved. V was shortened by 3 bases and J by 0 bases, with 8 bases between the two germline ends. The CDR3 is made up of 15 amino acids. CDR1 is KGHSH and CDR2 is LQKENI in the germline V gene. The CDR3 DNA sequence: TGTGCCAGCTCACCGGGCAGAACAACTAATGAAAAACTGTTTTTT. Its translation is CASSPGRTTNEKLFF.

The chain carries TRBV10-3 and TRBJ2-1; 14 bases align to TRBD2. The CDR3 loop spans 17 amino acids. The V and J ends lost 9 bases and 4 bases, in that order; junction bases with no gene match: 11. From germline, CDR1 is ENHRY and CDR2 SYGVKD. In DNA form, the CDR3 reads TGTGCCATTCGGGGACTAGCGGGAGAGCCCCTATACAATGAGCAGTTCTTC. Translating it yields CAIRGLAGEPLYNEQFF.

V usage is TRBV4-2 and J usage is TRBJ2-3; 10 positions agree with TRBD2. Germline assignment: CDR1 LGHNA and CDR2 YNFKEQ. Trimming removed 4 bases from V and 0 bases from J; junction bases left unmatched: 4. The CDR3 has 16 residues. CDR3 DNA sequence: TGTGCCAGCAGCCTCGGACTAGCGGACAGCACAGATACGCAGTATTTT. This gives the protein CASSLGLADSTDTQYF.

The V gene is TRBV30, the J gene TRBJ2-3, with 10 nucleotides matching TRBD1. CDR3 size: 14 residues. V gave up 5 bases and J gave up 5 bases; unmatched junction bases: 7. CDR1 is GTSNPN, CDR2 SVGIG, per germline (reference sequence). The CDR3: CAWARDRGLDTQYF. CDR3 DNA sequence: TGTGCCTGGGCACGGGACAGGGGTTTAGATACGCAGTATTTT.

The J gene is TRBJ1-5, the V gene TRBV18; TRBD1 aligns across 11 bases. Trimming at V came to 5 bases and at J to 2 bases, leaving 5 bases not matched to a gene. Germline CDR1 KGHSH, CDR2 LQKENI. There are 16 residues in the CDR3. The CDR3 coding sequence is TGTGCCAGCTCAAACTCGGGACAGGGGGGCAATCAGCCCCAGCATTTT. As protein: CASSNSGQGGNQPQHF.

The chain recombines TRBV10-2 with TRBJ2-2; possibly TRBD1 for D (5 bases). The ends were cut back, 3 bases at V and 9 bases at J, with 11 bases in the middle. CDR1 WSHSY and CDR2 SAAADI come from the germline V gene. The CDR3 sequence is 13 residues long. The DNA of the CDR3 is TGCGCCAGCAGTGATCAGGGCCCGCGGGAGCTGTTTTTT. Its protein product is CASSDQGPRELFF.

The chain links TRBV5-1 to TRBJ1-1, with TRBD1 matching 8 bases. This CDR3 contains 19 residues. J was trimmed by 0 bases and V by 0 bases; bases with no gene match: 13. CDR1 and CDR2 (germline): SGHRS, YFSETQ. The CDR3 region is CASSLGDRLEYLMNTEAFF. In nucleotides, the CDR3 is TGCGCCAGCAGCTTGGGGGACAGGCTTGAGTATCTTATGAACACTGAAGCTTTCTTT. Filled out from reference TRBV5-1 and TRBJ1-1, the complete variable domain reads KAGVTQTPRYLIKTRGQQVTLSCSPISGHRSVSWYQQTPGQGLQFLFEYFSETQRNKGNFPGRFSGRQFSNSRSEMNVSTLELGDSALYLCASSLGDRLEYLMNTEAFFGQGTRLTVV.

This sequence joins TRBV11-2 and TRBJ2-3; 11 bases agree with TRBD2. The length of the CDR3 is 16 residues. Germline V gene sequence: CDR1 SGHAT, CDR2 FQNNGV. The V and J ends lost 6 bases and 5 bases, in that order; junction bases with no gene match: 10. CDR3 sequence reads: CASRVAGGPLGDTQYF. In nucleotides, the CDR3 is TGTGCCAGCAGGGTAGCGGGGGGGCCATTGGGAGATACGCAGTATTTT.

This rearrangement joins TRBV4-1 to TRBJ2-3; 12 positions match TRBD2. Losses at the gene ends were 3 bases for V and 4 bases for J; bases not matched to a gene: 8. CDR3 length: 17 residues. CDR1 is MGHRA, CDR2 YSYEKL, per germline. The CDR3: CASSQGRLAGVSDTQYF. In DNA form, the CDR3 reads TGCGCCAGCAGCCAGGGCCGACTAGCGGGAGTATCAGATACGCAGTATTTT.

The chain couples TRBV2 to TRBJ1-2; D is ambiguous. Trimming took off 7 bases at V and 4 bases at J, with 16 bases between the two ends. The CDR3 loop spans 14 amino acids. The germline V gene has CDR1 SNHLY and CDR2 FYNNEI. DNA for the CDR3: TGTGCCAGCAAGAAGGAGGGCGAATCCTATGGCTACACCTTC. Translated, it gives CASKKEGESYGYTF.

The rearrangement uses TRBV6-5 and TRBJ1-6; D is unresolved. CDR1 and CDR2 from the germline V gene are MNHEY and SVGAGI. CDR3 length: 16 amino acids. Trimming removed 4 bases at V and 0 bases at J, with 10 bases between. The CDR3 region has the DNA TGTGCCAGCAGTTTCGCTAGGAGCTCCTATAATTCACCCCTCCACTTT. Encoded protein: CASSFARSSYNSPLHF.

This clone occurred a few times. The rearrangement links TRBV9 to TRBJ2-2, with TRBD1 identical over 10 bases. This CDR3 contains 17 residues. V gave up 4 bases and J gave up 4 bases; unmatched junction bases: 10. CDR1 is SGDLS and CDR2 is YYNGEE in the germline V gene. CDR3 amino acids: CASSPHLRTGGTGELFF. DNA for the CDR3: TGTGCCAGCAGCCCCCATCTCCGGACAGGGGGCACCGGGGAGCTGTTTTTT.

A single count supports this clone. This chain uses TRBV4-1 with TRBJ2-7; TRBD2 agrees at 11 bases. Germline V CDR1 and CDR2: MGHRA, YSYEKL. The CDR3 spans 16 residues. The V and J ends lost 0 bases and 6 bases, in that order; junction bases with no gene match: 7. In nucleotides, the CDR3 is TGCGCCAGCAGCCAAGAAGGACCGACTAGCGGGGTCGAGCAGTACTTC. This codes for CASSQEGPTSGVEQYF.

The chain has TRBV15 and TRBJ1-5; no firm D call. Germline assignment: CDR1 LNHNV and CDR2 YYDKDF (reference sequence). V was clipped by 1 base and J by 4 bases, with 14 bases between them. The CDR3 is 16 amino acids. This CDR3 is CATSRAPGITNQPQHF. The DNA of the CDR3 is TGTGCCACCAGCAGAGCCCCAGGAATTACGAATCAGCCCCAGCATTTT.

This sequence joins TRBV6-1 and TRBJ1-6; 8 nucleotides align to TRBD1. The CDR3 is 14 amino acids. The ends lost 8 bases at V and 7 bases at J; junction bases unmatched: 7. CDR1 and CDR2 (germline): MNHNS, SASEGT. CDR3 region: CASLQGAGNSPLHF. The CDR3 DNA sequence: TGTGCCAGCCTTCAGGGGGCCGGGAATTCACCCCTCCACTTT.

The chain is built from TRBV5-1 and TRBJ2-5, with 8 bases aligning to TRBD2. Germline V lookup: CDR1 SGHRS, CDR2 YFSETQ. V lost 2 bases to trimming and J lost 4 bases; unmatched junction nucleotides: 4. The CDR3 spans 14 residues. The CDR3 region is CASSFPGGLETQYF. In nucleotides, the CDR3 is TGCGCCAGCAGCTTTCCGGGGGGGCTAGAGACCCAGTACTTC.

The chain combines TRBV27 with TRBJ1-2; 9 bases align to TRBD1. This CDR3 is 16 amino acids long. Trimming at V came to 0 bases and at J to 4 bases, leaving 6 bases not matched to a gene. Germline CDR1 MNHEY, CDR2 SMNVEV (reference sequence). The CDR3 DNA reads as TGTGCCAGCAGTTTATCCCCGACAGGGGGGTTCTATGGCTACACCTTC. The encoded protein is CASSLSPTGGFYGYTF.

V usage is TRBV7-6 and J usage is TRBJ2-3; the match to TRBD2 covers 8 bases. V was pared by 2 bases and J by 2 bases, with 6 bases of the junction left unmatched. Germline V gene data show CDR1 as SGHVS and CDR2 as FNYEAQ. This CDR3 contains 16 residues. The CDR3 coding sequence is TGTGCCAGCAGCTTATCGGGGGGGGCCTTCACAGATACGCAGTATTTT. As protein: CASSLSGGAFTDTQYF.

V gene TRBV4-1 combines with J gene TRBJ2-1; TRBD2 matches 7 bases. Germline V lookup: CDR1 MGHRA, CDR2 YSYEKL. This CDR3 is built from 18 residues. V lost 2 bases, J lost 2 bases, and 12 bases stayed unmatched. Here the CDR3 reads CASSQSSSGMPPYNEQFF. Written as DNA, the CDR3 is TGCGCCAGCAGCCAATCTTCTAGCGGAATGCCCCCCTACAATGAGCAGTTCTTC.

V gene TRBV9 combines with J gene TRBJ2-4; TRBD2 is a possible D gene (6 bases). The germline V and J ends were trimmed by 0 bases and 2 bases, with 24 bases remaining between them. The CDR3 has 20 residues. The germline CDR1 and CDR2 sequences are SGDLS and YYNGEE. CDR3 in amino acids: CASSVGDLITGEWTKNIQYF. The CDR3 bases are TGTGCCAGCAGCGTAGGGGACCTGATTACGGGGGAGTGGACCAAAAACATTCAGTACTTC.

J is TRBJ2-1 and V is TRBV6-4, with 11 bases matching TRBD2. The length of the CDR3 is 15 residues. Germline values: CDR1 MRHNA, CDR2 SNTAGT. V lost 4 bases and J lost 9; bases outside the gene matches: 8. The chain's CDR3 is CASSVTSGSMAEQFF. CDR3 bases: TGTGCCAGCAGTGTCACTAGCGGGAGTATGGCTGAGCAGTTCTTC.

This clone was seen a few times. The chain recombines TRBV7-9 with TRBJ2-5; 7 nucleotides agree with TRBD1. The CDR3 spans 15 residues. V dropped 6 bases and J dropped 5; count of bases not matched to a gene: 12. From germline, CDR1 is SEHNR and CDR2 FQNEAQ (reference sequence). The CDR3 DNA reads TGTGCCAGCAGGAATAGGGGGCCCAGCAGGGAGACCCAGTACTTC. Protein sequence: CASRNRGPSRETQYF.

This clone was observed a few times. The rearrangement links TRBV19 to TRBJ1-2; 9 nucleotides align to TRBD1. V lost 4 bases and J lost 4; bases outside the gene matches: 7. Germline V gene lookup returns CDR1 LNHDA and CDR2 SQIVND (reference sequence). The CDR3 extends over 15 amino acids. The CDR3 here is CASSTQGAQIYGYTF. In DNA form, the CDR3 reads TGTGCCAGTAGTACACAGGGGGCCCAGATCTATGGCTACACCTTC.

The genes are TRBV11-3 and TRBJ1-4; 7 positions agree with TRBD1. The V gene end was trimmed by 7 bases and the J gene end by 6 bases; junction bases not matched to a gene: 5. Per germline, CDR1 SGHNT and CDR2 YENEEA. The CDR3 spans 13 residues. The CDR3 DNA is TGTGCCAGCACCAAGGGGGCTGATGAAAAACTGTTTTTT. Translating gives CASTKGADEKLFF.